This T cell receptor beta chain was identified during a study of blood T cell repertoires in COVID-19. For the study at large: Acute and convalescent COVID-19 samples came from the United States, Italy and Spain. T cells, B-cell-depleted T cells, or PBMCs supplied cDNA or gDNA.

Germline V gives CDR1 KGHSH, CDR2 LQKENI. Trimming removed 4 bases from V and 6 bases from J; junction bases left unmatched: 5. This CDR3 has 13 residues. The assay was immunoSEQ multiplex PCR, and TCRdb's table has in-frame clones only and misses some. The sample consists of some 250,000 clones, about 80% of them appearing once. The material sequenced was peripheral blood. This TCR derives from a woman of 80 years or more with acute or convalescent COVID-19. The chain combines TRBV18 with TRBJ1-2; 7 bases are shared with TRBD1. The CDR3 reads CASSQGQRDGYTF. The CDR3 region has the DNA TGTGCCAGCTCACAGGGACAGAGGGATGGCTACACCTTC.